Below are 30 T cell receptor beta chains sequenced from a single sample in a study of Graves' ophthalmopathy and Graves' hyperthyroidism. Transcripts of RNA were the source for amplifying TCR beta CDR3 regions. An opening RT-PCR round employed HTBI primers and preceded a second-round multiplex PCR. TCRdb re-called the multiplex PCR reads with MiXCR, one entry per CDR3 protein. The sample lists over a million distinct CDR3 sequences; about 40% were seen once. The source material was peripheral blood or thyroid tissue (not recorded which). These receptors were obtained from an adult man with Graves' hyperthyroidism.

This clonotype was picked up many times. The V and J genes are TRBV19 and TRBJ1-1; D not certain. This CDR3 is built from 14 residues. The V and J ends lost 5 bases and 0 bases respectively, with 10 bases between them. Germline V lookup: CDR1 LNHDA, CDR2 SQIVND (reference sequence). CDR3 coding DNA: TGTGCCAGTAGTTCCTTCCAGTTGAACACTGAAGCTTTCTTT. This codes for CASSSFQLNTEAFF.

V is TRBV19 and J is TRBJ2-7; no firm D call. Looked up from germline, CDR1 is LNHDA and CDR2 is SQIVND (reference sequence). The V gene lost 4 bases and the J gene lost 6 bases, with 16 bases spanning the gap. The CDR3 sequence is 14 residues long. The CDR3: CASSKDGPYAEQYF. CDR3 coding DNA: TGTGCCAGTAGTAAGGACGGACCCTACGCCGAGCAGTACTTC.

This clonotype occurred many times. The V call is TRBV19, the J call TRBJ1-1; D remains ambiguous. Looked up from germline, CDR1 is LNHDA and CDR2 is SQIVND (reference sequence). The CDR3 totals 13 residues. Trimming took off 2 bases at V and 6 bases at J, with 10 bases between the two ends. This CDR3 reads CASSITPGSEAFF. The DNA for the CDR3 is TGTGCCAGTAGTATAACCCCGGGTTCTGAAGCTTTCTTT.

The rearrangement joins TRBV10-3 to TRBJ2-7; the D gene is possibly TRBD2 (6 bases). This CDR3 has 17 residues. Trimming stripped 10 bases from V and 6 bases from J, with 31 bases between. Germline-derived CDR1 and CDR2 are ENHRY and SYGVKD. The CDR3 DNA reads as TGTGCCAGCAGCCCTGTTTTGGTTGGAGGGACGGGGGTCGAGCAGTACTTC. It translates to CASSPVLVGGTGVEQYF.

The CDR3 is CAVLPGTGLNTEAFF. As DNA, the CDR3 is TGTGCCGTCTTACCCGGGACAGGGCTGAACACTGAAGCTTTCTTT. The rearrangement links TRBV10-3 to TRBJ1-1; 9 bases are shared with TRBD1. Trimming cost V 11 bases and J 0 bases; bases outside gene matches: 10. The CDR3 is 15 amino acids. Germline V gene sequence: CDR1 ENHRY, CDR2 SYGVKD.

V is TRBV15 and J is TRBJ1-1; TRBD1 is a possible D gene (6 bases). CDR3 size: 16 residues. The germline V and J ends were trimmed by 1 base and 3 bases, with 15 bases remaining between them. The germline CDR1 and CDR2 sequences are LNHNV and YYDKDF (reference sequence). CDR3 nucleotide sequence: TGTGCCACCAGCAGAGGGGGGGGGCGAGGACACACTGAAGCTTTCTTT. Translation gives CATSRGGGRGHTEAFF.

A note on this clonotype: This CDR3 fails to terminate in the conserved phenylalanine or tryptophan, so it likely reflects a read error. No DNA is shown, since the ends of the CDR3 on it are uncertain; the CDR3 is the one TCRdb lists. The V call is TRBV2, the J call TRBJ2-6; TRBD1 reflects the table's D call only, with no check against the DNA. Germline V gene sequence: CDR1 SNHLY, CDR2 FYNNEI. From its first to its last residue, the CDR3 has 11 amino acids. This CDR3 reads CASRVSTGLNT.

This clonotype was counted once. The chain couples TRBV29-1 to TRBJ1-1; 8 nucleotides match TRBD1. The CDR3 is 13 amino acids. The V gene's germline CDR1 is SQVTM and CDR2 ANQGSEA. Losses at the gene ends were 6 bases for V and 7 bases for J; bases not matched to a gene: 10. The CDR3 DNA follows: TGCAGCGTGACGGCAGGGGGCCTTGATGAAGCTTTCTTT. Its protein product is CSVTAGGLDEAFF.

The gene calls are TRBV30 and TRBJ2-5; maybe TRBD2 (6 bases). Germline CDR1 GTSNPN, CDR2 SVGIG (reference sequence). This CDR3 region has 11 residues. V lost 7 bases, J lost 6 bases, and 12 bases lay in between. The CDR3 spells CASEGRKTQYF. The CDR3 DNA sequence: TGTGCCTCCGAAGGGAGGAAGACCCAGTACTTC.

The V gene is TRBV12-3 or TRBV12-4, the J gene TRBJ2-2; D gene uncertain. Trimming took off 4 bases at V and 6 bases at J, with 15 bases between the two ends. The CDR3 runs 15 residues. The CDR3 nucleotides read TGTGCCAGCAGTTCGTCGATAGTACGTCCCGGGGAGCTGTTTTTT. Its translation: CASSSSIVRPGELFF.

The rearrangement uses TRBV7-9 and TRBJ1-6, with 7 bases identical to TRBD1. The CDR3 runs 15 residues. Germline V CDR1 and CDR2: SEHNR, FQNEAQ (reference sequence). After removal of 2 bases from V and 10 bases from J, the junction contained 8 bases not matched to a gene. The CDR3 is CASSLKTGLGSPLHF. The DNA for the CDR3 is TGTGCCAGCAGCTTAAAGACAGGGTTAGGGTCACCCCTCCACTTT.

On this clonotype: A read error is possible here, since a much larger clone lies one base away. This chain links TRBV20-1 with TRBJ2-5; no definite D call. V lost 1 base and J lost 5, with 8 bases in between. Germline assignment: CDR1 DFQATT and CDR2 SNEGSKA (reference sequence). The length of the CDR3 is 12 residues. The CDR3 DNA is TGCAGTGCTAGAGTTAGCAGGGAGACCCAGTACTTC. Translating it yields CSARVSRETQYF.

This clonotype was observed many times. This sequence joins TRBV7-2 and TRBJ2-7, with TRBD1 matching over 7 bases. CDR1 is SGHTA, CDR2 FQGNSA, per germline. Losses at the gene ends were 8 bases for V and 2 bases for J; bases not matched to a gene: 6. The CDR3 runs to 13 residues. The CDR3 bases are TGTGCCAGCGGCCCGACAGGGCCCTACGAGCAGTACTTC. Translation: CASGPTGPYEQYF.

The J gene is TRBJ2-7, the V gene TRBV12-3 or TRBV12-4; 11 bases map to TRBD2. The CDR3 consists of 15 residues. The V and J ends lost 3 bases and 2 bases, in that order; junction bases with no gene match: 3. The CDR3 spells CASSLPSGGTYEQYF. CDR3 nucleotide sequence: TGTGCCAGCAGTTTGCCTAGCGGGGGGACCTACGAGCAGTACTTC.

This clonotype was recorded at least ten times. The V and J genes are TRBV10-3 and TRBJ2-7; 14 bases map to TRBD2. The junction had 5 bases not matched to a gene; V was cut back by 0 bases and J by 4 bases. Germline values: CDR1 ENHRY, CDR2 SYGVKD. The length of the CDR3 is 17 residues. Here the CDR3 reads CAISESGTSGSLYEQYF. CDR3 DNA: TGTGCCATCAGTGAGTCGGGGACTAGCGGGAGTTTATACGAGCAGTACTTC.

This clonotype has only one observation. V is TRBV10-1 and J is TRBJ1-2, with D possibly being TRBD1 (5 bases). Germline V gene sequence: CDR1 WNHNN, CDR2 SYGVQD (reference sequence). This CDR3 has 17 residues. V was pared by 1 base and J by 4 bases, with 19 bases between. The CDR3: CASSEYRTTVLTYGYTF. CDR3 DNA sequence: TGCGCCAGCAGTGAGTACAGGACCACAGTGCTGACCTATGGCTACACCTTC.

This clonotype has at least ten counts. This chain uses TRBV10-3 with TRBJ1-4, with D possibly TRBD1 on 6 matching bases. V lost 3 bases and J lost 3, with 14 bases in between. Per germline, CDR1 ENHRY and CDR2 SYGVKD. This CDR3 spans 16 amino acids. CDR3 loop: CAISDQKGVANEKLFF. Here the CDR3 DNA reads TGTGCCATCAGTGACCAGAAGGGGGTCGCTAATGAAAAACTGTTTTTT.

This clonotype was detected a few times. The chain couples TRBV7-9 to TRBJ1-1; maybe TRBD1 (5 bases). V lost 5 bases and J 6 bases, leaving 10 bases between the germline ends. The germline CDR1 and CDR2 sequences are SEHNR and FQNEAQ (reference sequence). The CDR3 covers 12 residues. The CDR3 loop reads CASSPGPSEAFF. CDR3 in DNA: TGTGCCAGCAGCCCGGGACCATCTGAAGCTTTCTTT.

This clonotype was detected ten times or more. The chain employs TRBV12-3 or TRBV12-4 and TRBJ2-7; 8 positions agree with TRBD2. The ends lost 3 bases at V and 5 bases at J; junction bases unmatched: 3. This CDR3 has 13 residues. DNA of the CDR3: TGTGCCAGCAGTTTGCGGGGGGCCGACGAGCAGTACTTC. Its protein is CASSLRGADEQYF.

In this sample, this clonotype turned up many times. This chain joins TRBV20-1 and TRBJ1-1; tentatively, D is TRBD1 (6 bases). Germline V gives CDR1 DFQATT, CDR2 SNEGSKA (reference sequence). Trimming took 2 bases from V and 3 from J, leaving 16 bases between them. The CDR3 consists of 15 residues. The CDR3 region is CSARSLGGWDTEAFF. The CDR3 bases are TGCAGTGCTAGATCGCTGGGGGGCTGGGACACTGAAGCTTTCTTT.

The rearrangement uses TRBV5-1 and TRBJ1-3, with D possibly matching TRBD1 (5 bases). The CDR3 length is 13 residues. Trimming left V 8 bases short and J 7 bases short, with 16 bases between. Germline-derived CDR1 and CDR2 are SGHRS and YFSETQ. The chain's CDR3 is CARAGLSGNTIYF. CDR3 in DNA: TGCGCCAGGGCGGGGCTCTCCGGGAACACCATATATTTT.

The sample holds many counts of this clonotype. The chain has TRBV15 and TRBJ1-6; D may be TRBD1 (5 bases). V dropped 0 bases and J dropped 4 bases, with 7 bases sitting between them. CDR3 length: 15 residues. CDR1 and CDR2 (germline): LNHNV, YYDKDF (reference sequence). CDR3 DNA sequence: TGTGCCACCAGCAGAGATCCAGGGTATAATTCACCCCTCCACTTT. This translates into CATSRDPGYNSPLHF.

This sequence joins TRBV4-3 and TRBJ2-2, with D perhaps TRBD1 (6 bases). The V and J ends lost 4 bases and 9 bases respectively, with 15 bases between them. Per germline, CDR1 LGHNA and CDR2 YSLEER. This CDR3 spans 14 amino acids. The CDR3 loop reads CASSPSRQGRELFF. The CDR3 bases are TGCGCCAGCAGCCCTTCTCGGCAGGGGAGGGAGCTGTTTTTT.

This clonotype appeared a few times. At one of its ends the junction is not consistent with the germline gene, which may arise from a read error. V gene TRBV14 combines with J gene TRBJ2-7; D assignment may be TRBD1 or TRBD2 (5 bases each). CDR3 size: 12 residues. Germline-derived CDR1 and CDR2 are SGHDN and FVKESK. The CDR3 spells CASSSRLGELYF. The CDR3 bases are TGTGCCAGCAGCTCCCGCTTGGGGGAGCTGTACTTC.

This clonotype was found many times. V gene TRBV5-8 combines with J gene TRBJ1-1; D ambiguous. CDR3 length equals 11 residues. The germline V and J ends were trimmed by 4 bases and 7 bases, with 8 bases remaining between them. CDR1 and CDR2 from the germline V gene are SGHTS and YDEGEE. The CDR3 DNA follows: TGTGCCAGCAGCGGCCGGGATGAAGCTTTCTTT. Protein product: CASSGRDEAFF.

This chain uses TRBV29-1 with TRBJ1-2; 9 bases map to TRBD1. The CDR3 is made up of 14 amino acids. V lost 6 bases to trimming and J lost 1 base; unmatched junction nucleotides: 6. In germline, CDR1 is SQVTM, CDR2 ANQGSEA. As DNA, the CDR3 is TGCAGCGTAGACCCGGGACAGGGTAACTATGGCTACACCTTC. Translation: CSVDPGQGNYGYTF. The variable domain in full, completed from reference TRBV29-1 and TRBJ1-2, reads SAVISQKPSRDICQRGTSLTIQCQVDSQVTMMFWYRQQPGQSLTLIATANQGSEATYESGFVIDKFPISRPNLTFSTLTVSNMSPEDSSIYLCSVDPGQGNYGYTFGSGTRLTVV.

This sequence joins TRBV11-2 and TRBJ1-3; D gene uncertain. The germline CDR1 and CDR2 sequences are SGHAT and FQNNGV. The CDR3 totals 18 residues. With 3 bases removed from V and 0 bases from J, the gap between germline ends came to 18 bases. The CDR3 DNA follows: TGTGCCAGCAGCTTGTTCAGCCCTTGGGGAAGCTCTGGAAACACCATATATTTT. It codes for CASSLFSPWGSSGNTIYF.

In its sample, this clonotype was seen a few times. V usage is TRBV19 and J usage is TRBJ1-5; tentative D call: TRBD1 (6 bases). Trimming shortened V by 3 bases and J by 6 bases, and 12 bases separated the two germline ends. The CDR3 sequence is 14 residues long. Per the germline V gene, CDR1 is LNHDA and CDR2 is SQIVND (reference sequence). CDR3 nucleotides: TGTGCCAGTAGTATTAAGGGGGTTTTTCAGCCCCAGCATTTT. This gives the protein CASSIKGVFQPQHF.

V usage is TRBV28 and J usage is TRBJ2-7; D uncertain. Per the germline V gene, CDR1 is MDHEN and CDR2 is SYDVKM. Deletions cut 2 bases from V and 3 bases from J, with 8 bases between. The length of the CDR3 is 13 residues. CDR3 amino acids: CASSLDHLYEQYF. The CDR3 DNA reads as TGTGCCAGCAGTTTAGACCATCTCTACGAGCAGTACTTC.

This CDR3 is CASSSFTAANEQFF. CDR3 DNA: TGTGCCAGCAGCTCCTTCACCGCTGCAAATGAGCAGTTCTTC. The rearrangement links TRBV25-1 to TRBJ2-1, with D hard to call. The germline V and J ends were trimmed by 6 bases and 7 bases, with 16 bases remaining between them. CDR3 length: 14 amino acids. Germline V CDR1 and CDR2: MGHDK, SYGVNS.